The next 24 T cell receptor beta chains were all read from a single sample in a study of blood T cells in healthy people across ages. A sample-barcoded 5' primer and a J-beta primer mix were used in a second PCR of roughly 6 to 12 cycles. TCRdb reprocessed the 5' RACE reads with MiXCR, giving one entry per CDR3 protein. This table has roughly 650,000 distinct CDR3 sequences, approximately 31% appearing once. The sample consisted of blood. Receptor source: a woman aged 80 or over in good health.

The chain employs TRBV6-1 and TRBJ1-4, with 7 nucleotides matching TRBD1. V was pared by 1 base and J by 8 bases, with 10 bases of the junction left unmatched. This CDR3 comprises 16 residues. Looked up from germline, CDR1 is MNHNS and CDR2 is SASEGT. The DNA for the CDR3 is TGTGCCAGCAGTGAAGGTATAGGGGGCGATGGCGAAAAACTGTTTTTT. This translates into CASSEGIGGDGEKLFF.

This clonotype was observed at least ten times. This sequence joins TRBV5-1 and TRBJ1-1; D is perhaps TRBD1 (6 bases). V was pared by 3 bases and J by 3 bases, with 18 bases between. Looked up from germline, CDR1 is SGHRS and CDR2 is YFSETQ. The CDR3 has 16 amino acids. The CDR3 region has the DNA TGCGCCAGCAGCTCTCTAAGGGCAGGGGAGGACACTGAAGCTTTCTTT. Residues: CASSSLRAGEDTEAFF.

In its sample, this clonotype was seen many times. The rearrangement joins TRBV7-2 to TRBJ1-1, with 11 bases identical to TRBD1. Germline V gene data show CDR1 as SGHTA and CDR2 as FQGNSA. This CDR3 contains 14 residues. J gave up 3 bases and V 6 bases, and 3 bases lay outside the gene matches. The CDR3 reads CASSWDRGDTEAFF. DNA of the CDR3: TGTGCCAGCAGTTGGGACAGGGGGGACACTGAAGCTTTCTTT.

The V and J genes are TRBV2 and TRBJ2-1; TRBD1 aligns across 8 bases. This CDR3 is 15 amino acids long. The V gene end was trimmed by 3 bases and the J gene end by 3 bases; junction bases not matched to a gene: 4. Germline CDR1 reads SNHLY; CDR2 reads FYNNEI. CDR3 sequence: CASSDLGTGYNEQFF. In nucleotides, the CDR3 is TGTGCCAGCAGTGACCTCGGGACAGGCTACAATGAGCAGTTCTTC.

This chain connects TRBV30 to TRBJ2-1, with a possible D match to TRBD2 (5 bases). The germline V gene encodes CDR1 GTSNPN and CDR2 SVGIG (reference sequence). The CDR3 has 16 residues. Trimming cost V 0 bases and J 0 bases, with 12 bases left between them. The CDR3, as DNA: TGTGCCTGGAGTGTACGTCGGGGAGTCTCCTACAATGAGCAGTTCTTC. This sequence encodes CAWSVRRGVSYNEQFF.

This clonotype was picked up many times. The chain carries TRBV6-1 and TRBJ1-1; a possible D gene is TRBD1 (6 bases). In germline, CDR1 is MNHNS, CDR2 SASEGT. This CDR3 contains 17 residues. V lost 6 bases to trimming and J lost 6 bases, with 26 bases between them. The CDR3 region has the DNA TGTGCCAGCAGCCGGAACCGTCGGACGTTCGGGGGCCCTGAAGCTTTCTTT. Translation: CASSRNRRTFGGPEAFF.

This clonotype has a count of ten or more. The chain uses TRBV6-6 and TRBJ2-3; D is ambiguous. The CDR3 loop spans 16 amino acids. V dropped 6 bases and J dropped 0 bases, with 16 bases sitting between them. Germline-derived CDR1 and CDR2 are MNHNY and SVGAGI (reference sequence). The DNA for the CDR3 is TGTGCCAGCAGGCCTAATCCGCCGGACAGCACAGATACGCAGTATTTT. Its translation: CASRPNPPDSTDTQYF.

This clonotype was counted at least ten times. The chain is built from TRBV7-9 and TRBJ1-6; D gene uncertain. This CDR3 contains 12 residues. V lost 4 bases and J lost 10, with 8 bases in between. CDR1 and CDR2 (germline): SEHNR, FQNEAQ (reference sequence). For the CDR3, the DNA is TGTGCCAGCAGCTCCACAGTGTCACCCCTCCACTTT. Encoded protein: CASSSTVSPLHF.

Many counts were recorded for this clonotype. This sequence joins TRBV5-6 and TRBJ2-1, with TRBD2 identical over 13 bases. Germline-derived CDR1 and CDR2 are SGHDT and YYEEEE. V lost 2 bases, J lost 9 bases, and 8 bases stayed unmatched. The length of the CDR3 is 16 residues. CDR3 DNA sequence: TGTGCCAGCAGCTTCAGGACTAGCGGGGGCACAGTTGAGCAGTTCTTC. This translates into CASSFRTSGGTVEQFF.

Ten or more counts support this clonotype. The chain carries TRBV5-6 and TRBJ2-7; 8 bases fit TRBD1. Germline lookup yields CDR1 SGHDT and CDR2 YYEEEE. The CDR3 contains 14 residues. Trimming took 4 bases from V and 2 from J; bases not matched to a gene: 5. CDR3 nucleotides: TGTGCCAGCAGCCGTGACAGGGGACCCTACGAGCAGTACTTC. It specifies CASSRDRGPYEQYF.

This clonotype was seen many times. The chain has TRBV15 and TRBJ2-5; no firm D call. The germline V and J ends were trimmed by 1 base and 4 bases, with 13 bases remaining between them. There are 15 residues in the CDR3. Germline V CDR1 and CDR2: LNHNV, YYDKDF (reference sequence). The CDR3 here is CATSRAPGVGETQYF. In DNA form, the CDR3 reads TGTGCCACCAGCAGAGCTCCCGGAGTGGGAGAGACCCAGTACTTC. Based on the CDR3 plus reference TRBV15 and TRBJ2-5, the full variable domain is DAMVIQNPRYQVTQFGKPVTLSCSQTLNHNVMYWYQQKSSQAPKLLFHYYDKDFNNEADTPDNFQSRRPNTSFCFLDIRSPGLGDTAMYLCATSRAPGVGETQYFGPGTRLLVL.

This rearrangement joins TRBV6-1 to TRBJ2-4; D is possibly TRBD1 (6 bases). Gene TRBJ2-7 matches the end of the DNA better, so the J call may be wrong. This CDR3 region has 14 residues. Per germline, CDR1 MNHNS and CDR2 SASEGT. In nucleotides, the CDR3 is TGTGCCAGCAGTGATTACAGGGTCTATTACGAGCAGTACTTC. Translation: CASSDYRVYYEQYF.

The gene calls are TRBV6-5 and TRBJ1-3; D gene uncertain. CDR1 is MNHEY and CDR2 is SVGAGI in the germline V gene. With 11 bases removed from V and 0 bases from J, the gap between germline ends came to 5 bases. The CDR3 runs to 11 residues. The CDR3 sequence: CAASSGNTIYF. CDR3 nucleotide sequence: TGTGCCGCGAGCTCTGGAAACACCATATATTTT.

This chain links TRBV20-1 with TRBJ1-1; D remains ambiguous. The CDR3 is 10 amino acids. V was trimmed by 6 bases and J by 4 bases, leaving 6 bases between them. Germline V gives CDR1 DFQATT, CDR2 SNEGSKA (reference sequence). The CDR3 DNA sequence: TGCAGTGCCGATCCCACTGAAGCTTTCTTT. It is translated as CSADPTEAFF.

The chain has TRBV10-3 and TRBJ2-5, with D possibly TRBD1 on 6 matching bases. The germline V and J ends were trimmed by 3 bases and 5 bases, with 19 bases remaining between them. Germline V CDR1 and CDR2: ENHRY, SYGVKD. This CDR3 comprises 16 residues. The CDR3, as DNA: TGTGCCATCAGTGACCCCTACAGGGCTCCCGGGGAGACCCAGTACTTC. Translated, it gives CAISDPYRAPGETQYF.

In this sample, this clonotype turned up many times. The chain uses TRBV6-2 or TRBV6-3 and TRBJ2-7; D gene ambiguous. The CDR3 runs to 11 residues. Trimming stripped 5 bases from V and 7 bases from J, with 9 bases between. The germline V gene encodes CDR1 MNHEY and CDR2 SVGEGT. This CDR3 is CASSTLNEQYF. CDR3 in DNA: TGTGCCAGCAGTACCTTAAATGAGCAGTACTTC.

This clonotype was seen once. This chain links TRBV20-1 with TRBJ2-7; possibly TRBD2 for D (5 bases). This CDR3 is 12 amino acids long. V lost 4 bases and J lost 6, with 13 bases in between. The germline gives CDR1 DFQATT, CDR2 SNEGSKA (reference sequence). The CDR3 DNA reads as TGCAGTGCTACGGACTCTCATCCCGAGCAGTACTTC. Translation gives CSATDSHPEQYF.

V and J are TRBV19 and TRBJ1-5; 7 bases map to TRBD1. Germline V gene sequence: CDR1 LNHDA, CDR2 SQIVND (reference sequence). V lost 8 bases and J lost 2; bases outside the gene matches: 15. This CDR3 is 17 amino acids long. The CDR3 protein is CASGQLQGMAGNQPQHF. Written as DNA, the CDR3 is TGTGCCAGTGGCCAACTACAGGGGATGGCTGGCAATCAGCCCCAGCATTTT.

This chain connects TRBV12-3 or TRBV12-4 to TRBJ2-7, with 7 positions matching TRBD2. The CDR3 has 14 residues. The trim removed 3 bases at V and 2 bases at J, leaving 4 bases unmatched. Written as DNA, the CDR3 is TGTGCCAGCAGTTTTGGGGAGGGCACCTACGAGCAGTACTTC. As protein: CASSFGEGTYEQYF.

This clonotype appeared many times. The V gene is TRBV5-1, the J gene TRBJ2-3, with D maybe TRBD1 (5 bases). V lost 4 bases, J lost 6 bases, and 15 bases lay in between. CDR1 is SGHRS, CDR2 YFSETQ, per germline. There are 14 residues in the CDR3. Written as DNA, the CDR3 is TGCGCCAGCAGCCTCTCGACCAGGGCCGATACGCAGTATTTT. Protein sequence: CASSLSTRADTQYF.

This clonotype was counted only a few times. The V call is TRBV20-1, the J call TRBJ2-1; 12 nucleotides line up with TRBD2. Germline trimming cut 2 bases from V and 3 bases from J; bases unmatched to any gene: 2. In germline, CDR1 is DFQATT, CDR2 SNEGSKA (reference sequence). The length of the CDR3 is 15 residues. CDR3: CSARLLAGGYNEQFF. CDR3 coding DNA: TGCAGTGCTAGACTACTAGCGGGGGGCTACAATGAGCAGTTCTTC.

V gene TRBV5-1 combines with J gene TRBJ2-3, with unresolved D. The CDR3 contains 14 residues. The germline V and J ends were trimmed by 6 bases and 2 bases, with 13 bases remaining between them. The germline CDR1 and CDR2 sequences are SGHRS and YFSETQ. The CDR3 is CASTLTPYTDTQYF. The CDR3 nucleotides are TGCGCCAGCACCCTCACCCCGTACACAGATACGCAGTATTTT.

The V and J genes are TRBV20-1 and TRBJ1-2; no clear D. CDR1 is DFQATT and CDR2 is SNEGSKA in the germline V gene (reference sequence). The CDR3 sequence is 13 residues long. V lost 4 bases, J lost 0 bases, and 9 bases lay in between. CDR3 DNA sequence: TGCAGTGCTACACACACCACTAACTATGGCTACACCTTC. Protein sequence: CSATHTTNYGYTF.

A remark on this clonotype: A much larger clone differs from this one at a single base, so this may be a read error. The chain employs TRBV6-6 and TRBJ2-7; no firm D call. The V end was cut by 6 bases, the J end by 0 bases, with 21 bases between. CDR3 length equals 17 residues. Per the germline V gene, CDR1 is MNHNY and CDR2 is SVGAGI (reference sequence). The CDR3 loop is CASRTPLQPGSSYEQYF. The CDR3, as DNA: TGTGCCAGCAGAACACCATTGCAGCCTGGAAGCTCCTACGAGCAGTACTTC.